The rows below give T cell receptor beta chains drawn from one sample of a study of beta chain features in type 1 diabetes. This table comes from immunoSEQ multiplex PCR, and its TCRdb copy is limited to in-frame clones, with some not included. The sample has more than 95,000 clones, 15% to 20% seen once; the top ten hold roughly 2.5%. The sequenced material came from central memory CD4+ T cells from blood. The receptors shown here come from a man younger than 30 with type 1 diabetes. CDR3s include the opening cysteine and the closing phenylalanine or tryptophan. Fields, in order: V gene, J gene, CDR3 length, CDR3 protein.

>TRBV18|TRBJ1-2|12
CASSPGDSTYTF
>TRBV9|TRBJ1-1|15
CASSVDLGKNTEAFF
>TRBV2|TRBJ1-5|15
CASTVDRTSNQPQHF
>TRBV30|TRBJ1-3|14
CAWHTGVSGNTIYF
>TRBV7-2|TRBJ2-7|15
CASSLAGTPSYEQYF
>TRBV7-2|TRBJ2-5|14
CASTRLAGGETQYF
>TRBV28|TRBJ2-7|15
CASSLSGDISYEQYF
>TRBV10-3|TRBJ2-7|12
CAIRDSTYEQYF
>TRBV6-5|TRBJ2-7|13
CASRTGHHHEQYF
>TRBV27|TRBJ2-3|14
CASKRGAAMNTQYF
>TRBV2|TRBJ2-5|13
CASSADFQETQYF
>TRBV11-1|TRBJ2-5|15
CASSGGDRGQETQYF
>TRBV19|TRBJ1-5|13
CASTPYSNQPQHF
>TRBV7-9|TRBJ2-1|15
CASSLLGGEANEQFF
>TRBV7-8|TRBJ2-3|16
CASSLGTSGSTDTQYF
>TRBV18|TRBJ2-1|15
CASSPGQGWTNEQFF
>TRBV29-1|TRBJ2-5|13
CSVDSDRQETQYF
>TRBV30|TRBJ1-5|17
CAWAPGQRQSTNQPQHF
>TRBV4-2|TRBJ2-3|16
CASSLKSGSLTDTQYF
>TRBV27|TRBJ1-1|15
CASSTQYRGLTEAFF
>TRBV28|TRBJ2-7|17
CASRKGQGSFSSYEQYF
>TRBV4-3|TRBJ2-7|16
CASSQISGGSSYEQYF
>TRBV5-4|TRBJ1-2|12
CASSSGGYGYTF